This T cell receptor (beta chain) originates from a study of blood T cells in healthy people across ages. Primers used in a second PCR of roughly 7 to 12 cycles were a sample-barcoded 5' primer and a J-beta primer mix. TCRdb ran MiXCR on the 5' RACE reads and lists one entry per CDR3 protein. The sample consists of about 1.4 million distinct CDR3 sequences, 55% to 75% of them appearing once. Germline V CDR1 and CDR2: SGHVS, FQNEAQ. The CDR3 consists of 18 residues. Between the trimmed V and J ends, which lost 5 bases and 0 bases, there was a span of 17 bases. Samples each yielded at least 6 micrograms of total RNA.

The chain carries TRBV7-8 and TRBJ2-6; D is undetermined. Sequencing used blood. The clonotype was recovered from a man younger than 35 in good health. The CDR3 is CASSHDSLKISGANVLTF. The CDR3 coding sequence is TGTGCCAGCAGCCATGACTCTCTAAAGATCTCTGGGGCCAACGTCCTGACTTTC.